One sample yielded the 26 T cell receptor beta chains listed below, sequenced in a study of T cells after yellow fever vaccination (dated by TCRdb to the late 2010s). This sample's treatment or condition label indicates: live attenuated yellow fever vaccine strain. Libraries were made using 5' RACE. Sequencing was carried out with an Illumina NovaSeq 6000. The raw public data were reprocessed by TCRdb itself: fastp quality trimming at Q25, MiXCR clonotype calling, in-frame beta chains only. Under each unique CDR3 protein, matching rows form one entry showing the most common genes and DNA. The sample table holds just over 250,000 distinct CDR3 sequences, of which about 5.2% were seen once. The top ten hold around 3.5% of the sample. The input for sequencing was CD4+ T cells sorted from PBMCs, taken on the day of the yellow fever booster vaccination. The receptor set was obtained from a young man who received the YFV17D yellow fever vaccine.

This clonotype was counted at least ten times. In nucleotides, the CDR3 is TGTGCCAGCAGTTACTCGTCAGGGAGCACAGATACGCAGTATTTT. Amino acid sequence: CASSYSSGSTDTQYF. The chain is built from TRBV6-6 and TRBJ2-3; perhaps TRBD1 as D (5 bases). The germline V gene has CDR1 MNHNY and CDR2 SVGAGI (reference sequence). This CDR3 has 15 residues. Deletions cut 0 bases from V and 0 bases from J, with 7 bases between.

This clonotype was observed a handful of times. In nucleotides, the CDR3 is TGTGCCAGCAGTGAAGTGACTAGCGGAGGAGCCAAAAACATTCAGTACTTC. This codes for CASSEVTSGGAKNIQYF. This chain joins TRBV2 and TRBJ2-4; 9 nucleotides align to TRBD2. Germline CDR1 and CDR2: SNHLY and FYNNEI. V gave up 1 base and J gave up 0 bases; unmatched junction bases: 4. The CDR3 has 17 amino acids.

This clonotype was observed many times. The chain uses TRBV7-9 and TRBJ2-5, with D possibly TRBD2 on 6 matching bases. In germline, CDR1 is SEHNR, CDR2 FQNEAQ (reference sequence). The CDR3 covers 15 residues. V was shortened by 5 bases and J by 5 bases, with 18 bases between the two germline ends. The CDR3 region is CASSPGAGGLETQYF. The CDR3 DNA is TGTGCCAGCAGCCCGGGAGCTGGGGGACTGGAGACCCAGTACTTC. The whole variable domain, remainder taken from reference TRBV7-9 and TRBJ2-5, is DTGVSQNPRHKITKRGQNVTFRCDPISEHNRLYWYRQTLGQGPEFLTYFQNEAQLEKSRLLSDRFSAERPKGSFSTLEIQRTEQGDSAMYLCASSPGAGGLETQYFGPGTRLLVL.

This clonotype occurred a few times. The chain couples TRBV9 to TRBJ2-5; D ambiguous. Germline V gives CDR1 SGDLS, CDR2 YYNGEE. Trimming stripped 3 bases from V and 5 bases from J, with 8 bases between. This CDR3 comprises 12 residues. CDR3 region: CASSAEPETQYF. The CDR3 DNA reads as TGTGCCAGCAGCGCAGAACCGGAGACCCAGTACTTC.

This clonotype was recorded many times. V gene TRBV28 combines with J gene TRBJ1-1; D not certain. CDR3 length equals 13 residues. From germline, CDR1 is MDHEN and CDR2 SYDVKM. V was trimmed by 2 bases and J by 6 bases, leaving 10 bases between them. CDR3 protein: CASSLPVSSEAFF. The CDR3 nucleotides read TGTGCCAGCAGTTTACCGGTCTCTTCTGAAGCTTTCTTT. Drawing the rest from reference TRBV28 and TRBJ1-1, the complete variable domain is DVKVTQSSRYLVKRTGEKVFLECVQDMDHENMFWYRQDPGLGLRLIYFSYDVKMKEKGDIPEGYSVSREKKERFSLILESASTNQTSMYLCASSLPVSSEAFFGQGTRLTVV.

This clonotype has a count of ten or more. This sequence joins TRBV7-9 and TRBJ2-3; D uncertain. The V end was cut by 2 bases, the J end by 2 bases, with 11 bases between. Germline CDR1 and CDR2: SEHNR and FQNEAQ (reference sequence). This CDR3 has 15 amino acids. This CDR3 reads CASSLIGRNTDTQYF. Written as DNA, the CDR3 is TGTGCCAGCAGCTTAATCGGGCGGAACACAGATACGCAGTATTTT.

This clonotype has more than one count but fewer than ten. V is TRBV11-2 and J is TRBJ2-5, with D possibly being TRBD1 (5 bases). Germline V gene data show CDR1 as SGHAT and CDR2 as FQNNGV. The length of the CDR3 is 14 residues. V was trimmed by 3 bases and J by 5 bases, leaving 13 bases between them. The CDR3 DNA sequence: TGTGCCAGCAGCTTTCGGCTAGGGGCCGAGACCCAGTACTTC. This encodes CASSFRLGAETQYF.

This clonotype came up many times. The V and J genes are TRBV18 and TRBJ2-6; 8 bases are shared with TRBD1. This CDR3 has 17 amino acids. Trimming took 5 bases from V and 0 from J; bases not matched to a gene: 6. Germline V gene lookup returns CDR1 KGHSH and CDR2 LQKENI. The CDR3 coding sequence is TGTGCCAGCTCAGAACAGGGACAGGACTCTGGGGCCAACGTCCTGACTTTC. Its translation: CASSEQGQDSGANVLTF.

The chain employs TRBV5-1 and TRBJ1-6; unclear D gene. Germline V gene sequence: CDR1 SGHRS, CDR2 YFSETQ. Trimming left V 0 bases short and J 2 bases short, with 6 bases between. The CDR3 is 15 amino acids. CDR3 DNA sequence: TGCGCCAGCAGCTTGGAAACAGCCTATAATTCACCCCTCCACTTT. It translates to CASSLETAYNSPLHF.

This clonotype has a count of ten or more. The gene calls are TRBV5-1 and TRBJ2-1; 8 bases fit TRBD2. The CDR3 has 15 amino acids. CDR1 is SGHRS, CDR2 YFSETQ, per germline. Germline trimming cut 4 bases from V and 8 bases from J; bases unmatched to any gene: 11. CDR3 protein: CASSPAGGTGDEQFF. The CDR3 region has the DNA TGCGCCAGCAGCCCGGCGGGGGGTACGGGCGATGAGCAGTTCTTC.

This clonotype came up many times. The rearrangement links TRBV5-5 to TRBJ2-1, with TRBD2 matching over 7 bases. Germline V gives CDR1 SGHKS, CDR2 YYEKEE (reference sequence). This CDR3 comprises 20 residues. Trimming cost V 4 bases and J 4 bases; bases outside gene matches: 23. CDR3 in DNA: TGTGCCAGCAGCCGGCTGGGTCTGGGCCCGGGGACTACCCTATACAATGAGCAGTTCTTC. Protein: CASSRLGLGPGTTLYNEQFF.

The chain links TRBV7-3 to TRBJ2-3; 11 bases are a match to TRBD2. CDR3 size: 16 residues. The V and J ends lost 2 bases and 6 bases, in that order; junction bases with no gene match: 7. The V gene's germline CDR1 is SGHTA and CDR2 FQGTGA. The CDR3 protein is CASSLAGTSGLDTQYF. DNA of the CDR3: TGTGCCAGCAGCTTAGCCGGGACTAGCGGTTTGGATACGCAGTATTTT.

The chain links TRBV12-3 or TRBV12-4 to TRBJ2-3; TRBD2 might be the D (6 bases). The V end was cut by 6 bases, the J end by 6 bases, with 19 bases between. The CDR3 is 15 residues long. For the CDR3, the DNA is TGTGCCAGCAGCCCTGATGGTAGCGGAAGGGATACGCAGTATTTT. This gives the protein CASSPDGSGRDTQYF.

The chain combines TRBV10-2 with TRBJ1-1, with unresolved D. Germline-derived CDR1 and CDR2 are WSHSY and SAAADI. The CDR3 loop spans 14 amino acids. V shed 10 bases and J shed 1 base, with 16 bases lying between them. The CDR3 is CATLKKDGNTEAFF. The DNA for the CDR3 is TGCGCCACCCTAAAAAAAGACGGGAACACTGAAGCTTTCTTT.

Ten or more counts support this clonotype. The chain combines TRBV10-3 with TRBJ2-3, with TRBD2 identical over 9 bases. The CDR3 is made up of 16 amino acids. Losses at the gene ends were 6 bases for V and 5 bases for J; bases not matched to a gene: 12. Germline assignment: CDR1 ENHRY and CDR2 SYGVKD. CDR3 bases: TGTGCCATCAGCTCATCAGCGGGGGGCCTCGAAGATACGCAGTATTTT. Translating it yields CAISSSAGGLEDTQYF.

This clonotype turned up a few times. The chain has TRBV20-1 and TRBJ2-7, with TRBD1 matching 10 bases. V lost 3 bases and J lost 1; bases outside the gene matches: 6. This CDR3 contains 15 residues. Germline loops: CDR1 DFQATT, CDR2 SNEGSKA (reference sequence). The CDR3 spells CSASARDRGSYEQYF. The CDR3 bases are TGCAGTGCTAGTGCCCGGGACAGGGGATCCTACGAGCAGTACTTC.

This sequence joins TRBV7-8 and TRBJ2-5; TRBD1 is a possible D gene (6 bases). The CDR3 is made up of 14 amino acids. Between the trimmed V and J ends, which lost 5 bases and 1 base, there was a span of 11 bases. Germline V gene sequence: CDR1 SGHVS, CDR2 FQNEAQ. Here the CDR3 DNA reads TGTGCCAGCAGCCGAGGACAGAGCCAAGAGACCCAGTACTTC. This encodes CASSRGQSQETQYF.

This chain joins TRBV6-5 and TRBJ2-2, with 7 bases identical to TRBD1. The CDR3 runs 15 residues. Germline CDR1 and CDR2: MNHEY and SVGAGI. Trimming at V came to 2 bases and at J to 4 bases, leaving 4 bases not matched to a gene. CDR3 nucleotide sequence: TGTGCCAGCAGTTACCTGGACAGGCGCACCGGGGAGCTGTTTTTT. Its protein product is CASSYLDRRTGELFF.

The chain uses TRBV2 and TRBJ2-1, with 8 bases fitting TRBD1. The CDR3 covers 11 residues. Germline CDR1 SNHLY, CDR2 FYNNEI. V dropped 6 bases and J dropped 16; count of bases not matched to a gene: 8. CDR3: CASSGDRGEFF. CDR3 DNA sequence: TGTGCCAGCAGCGGAGACAGGGGAGAATTCTTC.

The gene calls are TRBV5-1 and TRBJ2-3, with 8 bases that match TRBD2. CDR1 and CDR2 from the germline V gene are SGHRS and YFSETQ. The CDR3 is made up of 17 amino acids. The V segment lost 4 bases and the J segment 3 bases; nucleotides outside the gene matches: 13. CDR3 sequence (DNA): TGCGCCAGCAGCCGGGGGCCTCGGGGGGGCGGAACAGATACGCAGTATTTT. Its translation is CASSRGPRGGGTDTQYF.

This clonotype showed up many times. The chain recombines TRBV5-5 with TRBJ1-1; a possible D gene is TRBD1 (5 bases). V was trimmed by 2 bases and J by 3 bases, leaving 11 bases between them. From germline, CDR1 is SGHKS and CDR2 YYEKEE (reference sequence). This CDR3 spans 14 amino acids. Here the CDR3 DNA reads TGTGCCAGCAGCTTACGACAGAGGGACACTGAAGCTTTCTTT. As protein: CASSLRQRDTEAFF.

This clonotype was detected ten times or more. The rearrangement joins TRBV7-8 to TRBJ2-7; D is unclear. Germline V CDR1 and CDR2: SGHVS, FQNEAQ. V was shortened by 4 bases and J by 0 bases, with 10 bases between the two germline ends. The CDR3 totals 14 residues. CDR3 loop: CASSSHMSSYEQYF. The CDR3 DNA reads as TGTGCCAGCAGCTCTCACATGAGCTCCTACGAGCAGTACTTC.

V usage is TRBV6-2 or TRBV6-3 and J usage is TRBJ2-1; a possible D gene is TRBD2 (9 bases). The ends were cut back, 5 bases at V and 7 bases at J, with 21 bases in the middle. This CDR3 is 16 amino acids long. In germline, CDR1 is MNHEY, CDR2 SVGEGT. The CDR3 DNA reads TGTGCCAGCAGTCCCAGGGGGCGGGGGGGCCGAAATGAGCAGTTCTTC. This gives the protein CASSPRGRGGRNEQFF.

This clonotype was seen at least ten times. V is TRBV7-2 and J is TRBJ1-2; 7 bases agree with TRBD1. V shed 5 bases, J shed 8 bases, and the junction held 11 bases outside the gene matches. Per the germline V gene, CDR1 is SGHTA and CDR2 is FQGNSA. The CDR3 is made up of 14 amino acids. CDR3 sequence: CASSPGTDGGGYTF. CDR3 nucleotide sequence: TGTGCCAGCAGCCCCGGGACAGATGGGGGCGGCTACACCTTC.

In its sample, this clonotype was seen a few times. This CDR3 is CSARSSGQGGTEAFF. The CDR3 nucleotides are TGCAGTGCTAGATCTTCAGGACAGGGGGGTACTGAAGCTTTCTTT. The V call is TRBV20-1, the J call TRBJ1-1; 10 bases fit TRBD1. The CDR3 is 15 amino acids. Germline V gives CDR1 DFQATT, CDR2 SNEGSKA (reference sequence). V dropped 2 bases and J dropped 5; count of bases not matched to a gene: 8.

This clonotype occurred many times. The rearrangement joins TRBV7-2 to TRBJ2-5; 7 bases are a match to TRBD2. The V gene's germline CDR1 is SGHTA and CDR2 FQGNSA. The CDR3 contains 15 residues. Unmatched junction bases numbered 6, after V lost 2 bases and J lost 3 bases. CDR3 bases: TGTGCCAGCAGCTTAATGGGACTACTAAAAGAGACCCAGTACTTC. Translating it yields CASSLMGLLKETQYF.